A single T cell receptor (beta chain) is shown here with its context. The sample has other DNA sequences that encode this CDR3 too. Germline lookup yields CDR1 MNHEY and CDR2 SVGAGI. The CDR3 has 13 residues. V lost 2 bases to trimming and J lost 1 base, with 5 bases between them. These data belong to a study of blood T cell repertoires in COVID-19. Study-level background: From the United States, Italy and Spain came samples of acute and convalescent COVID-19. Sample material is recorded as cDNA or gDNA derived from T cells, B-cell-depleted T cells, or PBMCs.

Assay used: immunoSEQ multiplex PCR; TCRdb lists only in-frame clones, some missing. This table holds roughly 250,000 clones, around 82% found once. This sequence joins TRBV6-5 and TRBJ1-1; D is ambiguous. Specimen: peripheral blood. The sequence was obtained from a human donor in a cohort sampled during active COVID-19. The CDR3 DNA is TGTGCCAGCAGTTACGGGAGGAACACTGAAGCTTTCTTT. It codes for CASSYGRNTEAFF.